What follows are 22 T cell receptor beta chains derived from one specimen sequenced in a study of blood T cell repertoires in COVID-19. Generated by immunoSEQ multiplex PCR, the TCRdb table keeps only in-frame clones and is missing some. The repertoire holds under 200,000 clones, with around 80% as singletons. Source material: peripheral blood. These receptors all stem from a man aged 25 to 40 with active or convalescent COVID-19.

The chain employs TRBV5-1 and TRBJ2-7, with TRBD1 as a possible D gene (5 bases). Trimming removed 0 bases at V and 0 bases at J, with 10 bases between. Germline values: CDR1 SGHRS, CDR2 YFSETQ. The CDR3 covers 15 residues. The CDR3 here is CASSLADIGSYEQYF. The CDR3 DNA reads TGCGCCAGCAGCTTGGCGGACATCGGCTCCTACGAGCAGTACTTC.

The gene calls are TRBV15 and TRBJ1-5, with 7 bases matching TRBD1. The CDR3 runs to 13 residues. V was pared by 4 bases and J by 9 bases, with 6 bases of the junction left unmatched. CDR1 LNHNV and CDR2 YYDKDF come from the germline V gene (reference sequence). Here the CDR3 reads CATSTGQASPQHF. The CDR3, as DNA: TGTGCCACCAGCACCGGACAGGCCTCGCCCCAGCATTTT.

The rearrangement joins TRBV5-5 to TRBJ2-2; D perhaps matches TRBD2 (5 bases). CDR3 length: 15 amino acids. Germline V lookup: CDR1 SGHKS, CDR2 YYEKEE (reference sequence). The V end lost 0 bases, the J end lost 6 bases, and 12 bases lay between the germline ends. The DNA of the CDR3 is TGTGCCAGCAGCTTGGCCGGAGGTAGGGCCGGGGAGCTGTTTTTT. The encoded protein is CASSLAGGRAGELFF.

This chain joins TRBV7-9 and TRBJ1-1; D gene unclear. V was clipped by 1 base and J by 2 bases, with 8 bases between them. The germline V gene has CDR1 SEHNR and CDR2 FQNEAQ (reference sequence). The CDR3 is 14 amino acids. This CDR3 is CASSLGQANTEAFF. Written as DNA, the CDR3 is TGTGCCAGCAGCTTAGGTCAGGCCAACACTGAAGCTTTCTTT.

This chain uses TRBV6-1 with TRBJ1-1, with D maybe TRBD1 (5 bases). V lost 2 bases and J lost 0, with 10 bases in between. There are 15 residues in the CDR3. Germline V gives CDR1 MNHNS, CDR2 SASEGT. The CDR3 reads CASSERQRMNTEAFF. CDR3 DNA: TGTGCCAGCAGTGAAAGACAGAGAATGAACACTGAAGCTTTCTTT.

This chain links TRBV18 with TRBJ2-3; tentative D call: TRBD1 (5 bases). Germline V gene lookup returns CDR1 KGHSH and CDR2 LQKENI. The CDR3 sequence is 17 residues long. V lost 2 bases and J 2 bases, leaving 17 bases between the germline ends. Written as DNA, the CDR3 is TGTGCCAGCTCACCAAAGGGGCACTCCGCGGCCACAGATACGCAGTATTTT. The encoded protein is CASSPKGHSAATDTQYF.

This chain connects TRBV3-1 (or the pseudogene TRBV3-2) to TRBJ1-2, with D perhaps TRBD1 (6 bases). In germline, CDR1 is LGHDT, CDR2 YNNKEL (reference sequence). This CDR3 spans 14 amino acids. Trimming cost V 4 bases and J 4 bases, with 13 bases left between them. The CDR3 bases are TGTGCCAGCAGCCCCGCACCAGGGGCCTATGGCTACACCTTC. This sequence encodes CASSPAPGAYGYTF.

The CDR3 DNA follows: TGTGCCAGCAGCCAAGACAGCGTCAGGGACACTGAAGCTTTCTTT. Protein product: CASSQDSVRDTEAFF. This chain links TRBV14 with TRBJ1-1, with D possibly being TRBD1 (5 bases). The ends were cut back, 0 bases at V and 3 bases at J, with 11 bases in the middle. CDR1 SGHDN and CDR2 FVKESK come from the germline V gene. This CDR3 region has 15 residues. The complete variable domain, with remaining parts taken from reference TRBV14 and TRBJ1-1, reads EAGVTQFPSHSVIEKGQTVTLRCDPISGHDNLYWYRRVMGKEIKFLLHFVKESKQDESGMPNNRFLAERTGGTYSTLKVQPAELEDSGVYFCASSQDSVRDTEAFFGQGTRLTVV.

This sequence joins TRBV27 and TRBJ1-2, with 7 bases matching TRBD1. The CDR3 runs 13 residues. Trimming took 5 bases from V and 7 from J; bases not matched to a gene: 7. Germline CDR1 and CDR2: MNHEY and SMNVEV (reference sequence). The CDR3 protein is CASSQTGVGGYTF. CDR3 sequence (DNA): TGTGCCAGCAGTCAAACAGGGGTCGGTGGCTACACCTTC.

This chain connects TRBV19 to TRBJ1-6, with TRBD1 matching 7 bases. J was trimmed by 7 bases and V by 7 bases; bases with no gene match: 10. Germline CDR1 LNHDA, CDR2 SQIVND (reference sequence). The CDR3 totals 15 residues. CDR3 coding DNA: TGTGCCAGTACCCTAACGCCGGGACAGAATTCACCCCTCCACTTT. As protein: CASTLTPGQNSPLHF.

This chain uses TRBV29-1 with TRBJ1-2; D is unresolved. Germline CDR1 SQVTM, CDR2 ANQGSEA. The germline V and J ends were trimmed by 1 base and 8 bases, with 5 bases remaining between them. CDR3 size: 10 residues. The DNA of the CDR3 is TGCAGCGTTGAAGGCGGAGGCTACACCTTC. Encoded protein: CSVEGGGYTF.

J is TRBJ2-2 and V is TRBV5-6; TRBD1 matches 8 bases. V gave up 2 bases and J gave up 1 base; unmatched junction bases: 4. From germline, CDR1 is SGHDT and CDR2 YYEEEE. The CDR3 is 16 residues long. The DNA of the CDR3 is TGTGCCAGCAGCTTAGCCGGGACAGGGAACACCGGGGAGCTGTTTTTT. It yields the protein CASSLAGTGNTGELFF.

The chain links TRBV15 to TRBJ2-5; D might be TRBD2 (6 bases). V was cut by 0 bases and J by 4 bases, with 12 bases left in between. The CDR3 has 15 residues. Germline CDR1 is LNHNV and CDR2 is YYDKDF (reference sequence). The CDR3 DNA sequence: TGTGCCACCAGCAGAGATACGGGAGTAGGAGAGACCCAGTACTTC. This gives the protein CATSRDTGVGETQYF.

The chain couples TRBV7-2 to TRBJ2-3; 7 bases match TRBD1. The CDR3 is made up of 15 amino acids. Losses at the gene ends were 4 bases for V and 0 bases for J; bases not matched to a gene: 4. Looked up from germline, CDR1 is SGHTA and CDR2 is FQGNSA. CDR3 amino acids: CASSSTGMSTDTQYF. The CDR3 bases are TGTGCCAGCAGCTCGACAGGGATGAGCACAGATACGCAGTATTTT.

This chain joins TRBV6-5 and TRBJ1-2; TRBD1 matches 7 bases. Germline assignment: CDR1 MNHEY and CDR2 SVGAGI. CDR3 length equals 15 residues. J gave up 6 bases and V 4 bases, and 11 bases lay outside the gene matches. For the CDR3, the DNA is TGTGCCAGCAGTTCCTATGACAGGGCTCCTCATGGCTACACCTTC. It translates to CASSSYDRAPHGYTF.

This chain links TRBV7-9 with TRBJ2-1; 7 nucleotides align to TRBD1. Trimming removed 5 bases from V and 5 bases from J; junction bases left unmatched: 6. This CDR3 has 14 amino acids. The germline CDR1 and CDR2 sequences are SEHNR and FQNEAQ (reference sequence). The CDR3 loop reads CASSRGQPNNEQFF. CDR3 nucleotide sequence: TGTGCCAGCAGCAGGGGACAGCCAAACAATGAGCAGTTCTTC.

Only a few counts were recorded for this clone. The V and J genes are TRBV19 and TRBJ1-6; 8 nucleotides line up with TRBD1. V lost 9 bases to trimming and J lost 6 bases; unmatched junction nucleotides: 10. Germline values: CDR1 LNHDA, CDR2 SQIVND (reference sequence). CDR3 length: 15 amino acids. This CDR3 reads CASLLTGAGNSPLHF. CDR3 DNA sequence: TGTGCCAGCCTGTTGACAGGGGCGGGTAATTCACCCCTCCACTTT.

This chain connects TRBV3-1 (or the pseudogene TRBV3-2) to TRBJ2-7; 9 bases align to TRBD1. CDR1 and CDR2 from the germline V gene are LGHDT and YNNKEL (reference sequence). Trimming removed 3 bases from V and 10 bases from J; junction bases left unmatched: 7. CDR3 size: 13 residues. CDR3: CASSQATGGPQYV. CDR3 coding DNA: TGTGCCAGCAGCCAGGCCACAGGGGGCCCTCAGTACGTC.

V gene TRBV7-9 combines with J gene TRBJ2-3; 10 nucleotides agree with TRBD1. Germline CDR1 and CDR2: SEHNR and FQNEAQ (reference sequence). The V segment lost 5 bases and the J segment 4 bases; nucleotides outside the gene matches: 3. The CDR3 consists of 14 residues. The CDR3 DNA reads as TGTGCCAGCAGCCCTGGGACAGGGGCAGATACGCAGTATTTT. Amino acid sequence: CASSPGTGADTQYF. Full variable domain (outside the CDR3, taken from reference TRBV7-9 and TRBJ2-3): DTGVSQNPRHKITKRGQNVTFRCDPISEHNRLYWYRQTLGQGPEFLTYFQNEAQLEKSRLLSDRFSAERPKGSFSTLEIQRTEQGDSAMYLCASSPGTGADTQYFGPGTRLTVL.

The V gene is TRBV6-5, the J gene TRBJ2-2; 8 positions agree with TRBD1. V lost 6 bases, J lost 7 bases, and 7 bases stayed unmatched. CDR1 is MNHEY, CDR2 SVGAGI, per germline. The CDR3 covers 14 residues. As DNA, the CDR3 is TGTGCCAGCAGAGGACAGGGCGTCAGCGGGGAGCTGTTTTTT. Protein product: CASRGQGVSGELFF.

As DNA, the CDR3 is TGTGCCAGCAGCAAAGCCCAGCGGCGTAGCGGGAGGGCCGGGCAGTACTTC. It translates to CASSKAQRRSGRAGQYF. V is TRBV21-1 and J is TRBJ2-7; the D call of TRBD2 is as the table states it, not checked on the DNA. TRBV21-1 is flagged as a pseudogene. The CDR3 totals 17 residues.

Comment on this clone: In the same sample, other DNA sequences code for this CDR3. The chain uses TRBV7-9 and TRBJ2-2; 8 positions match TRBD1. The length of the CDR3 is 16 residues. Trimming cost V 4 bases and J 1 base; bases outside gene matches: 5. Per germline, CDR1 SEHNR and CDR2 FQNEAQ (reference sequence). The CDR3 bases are TGTGCCAGCAGCTCGAGAGACAGGGGGAACACCGGGGAGCTGTTTTTT. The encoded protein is CASSSRDRGNTGELFF.